This entry is about one TCR beta chain. No antigen is known for it. Germline V gives CDR1 MNHEY, CDR2 SVGEGT. The CDR3 contains 15 residues. V gave up 0 bases and J gave up 5 bases, with 14 bases separating them. This sample was included in a study of T cell repertoires in cytomegalovirus infection. Study overall: As its CMV epitopes, the study selected recently identified HLA-C-restricted and well-studied HLA-B-restricted targets. Indicated by public TCR beta signatures were CMV infection and matching HLA type. Study-level points and caveats: There were HLA-C-restricted CMV-specific TCR beta clonotypes dominating the ex vivo response. Cumulative public TCR beta family frequency identified CMV carriers with the relevant HLA.

Each CDR3 protein gets one entry after TCRdb re-called the reads with MiXCR. The table has about 920,000 distinct CDR3 sequences, roughly 31% seen once; the top ten hold around 15%. J is TRBJ2-7 and V is TRBV6-2 or TRBV6-3; either TRBD1 or TRBD2 may supply D (6 bases each). The sample here was cultured CD8+ T cells from PBMCs, taken from culture after CMV antigen stimulation. The TCR sequence derives from a human donor in good health (CMV status not recorded). Some clones in this sample may be carry-over from other donors' samples. In DNA form, the CDR3 reads TGTGCCAGCAGTTACTCGCGGGACAAGTACCACGAGCAGTACGTC. The encoded protein is CASSYSRDKYHEQYV.